The clone carrying this TCR beta chain has a handful of counts. The sample comes from a study of blood T cells in healthy people across ages. Germline CDR1 SNHLY, CDR2 FYNNEI. The CDR3 totals 16 residues. Trimming pared 2 bases from V and 0 bases from J, leaving 11 bases between. Together with a sample-barcoded 5' primer, a J-beta primer mix was included in a second PCR lasting roughly 6 to 12 cycles. From the 5' RACE reads, TCRdb called clonotypes with MiXCR, one entry per CDR3 protein. Among about 1 million distinct CDR3 sequences listed, about 23% were seen once. This same sample was also taken into another study, of T cells of mothers and their children.

The chain couples TRBV2 to TRBJ2-1; no definite D call. The specimen sequenced was blood. The sequence came from a girl aged 2 to 9 in good health. CDR3 residues: CASSELFPSSYNEQFF. CDR3 coding DNA: TGTGCCAGCAGTGAACTTTTTCCGAGCTCCTACAATGAGCAGTTCTTC.